Shown below are 32 T cell receptor beta chains from a single sample sequenced in a study of cytomegalovirus exposure and HLA in healthy donors. Researchers ran the PCR with 60 Vbeta and 13 Jbeta primers. Produced via immunoSEQ multiplex PCR; TCRdb's table is partial and in-frame only. The repertoire has over 120,000 clones, around 67% of them found once; the top ten carry approximately 4.3%. Sequencing was done on a sample of PBMCs. Every receptor here comes from a man younger than 35 in good health and CMV-seropositive.

The genes are TRBV5-1 and TRBJ2-7; 7 bases match TRBD2. The CDR3 runs 15 residues. The J segment lost 6 bases and the V segment lost 0 bases, leaving 9 bases of the junction unmatched. Germline values: CDR1 SGHRS, CDR2 YFSETQ. CDR3 in amino acids: CASSLAGGSEAEQYF. The DNA for the CDR3 is TGCGCCAGCAGCTTGGCTGGCGGGAGTGAAGCCGAGCAGTACTTC. The variable domain in full, with the rest retrieved from reference TRBV5-1 and TRBJ2-7, is KAGVTQTPRYLIKTRGQQVTLSCSPISGHRSVSWYQQTPGQGLQFLFEYFSETQRNKGNFPGRFSGRQFSNSRSEMNVSTLELGDSALYLCASSLAGGSEAEQYFGPGTRLTVT.

This clone was counted only a few times. The chain recombines TRBV5-5 with TRBJ1-5, with a possible D match to TRBD1 (6 bases). Germline V gives CDR1 SGHKS, CDR2 YYEKEE (reference sequence). CDR3 length equals 14 residues. The V and J ends lost 3 bases and 4 bases respectively, with 11 bases between them. The CDR3 loop reads CASSWKGENQPQHF. The DNA for the CDR3 is TGTGCCAGCAGCTGGAAGGGGGAAAATCAGCCCCAGCATTTT.

The CDR3 loop reads CSVGHSYEQYF. The DNA of the CDR3 is TGCAGCGTTGGACACTCCTACGAGCAGTACTTC. The J gene is TRBJ2-7, the V gene TRBV29-1; D unresolved. The CDR3 loop spans 11 amino acids. V lost 4 bases, J lost 0 bases, and 4 bases lay in between. Germline V CDR1 and CDR2: SQVTM, ANQGSEA.

The chain couples TRBV27 to TRBJ2-1, with 8 bases lining up with TRBD1. Looked up from germline, CDR1 is MNHEY and CDR2 is SMNVEV (reference sequence). Germline trimming cut 4 bases from V and 3 bases from J; bases unmatched to any gene: 8. The CDR3 consists of 16 residues. The DNA of the CDR3 is TGTGCCAGCAGTTATACAGGGGGATCTTTCTACAATGAGCAGTTCTTC. This sequence encodes CASSYTGGSFYNEQFF.

The J gene is TRBJ1-4, the V gene TRBV6-5, with a tentative D call TRBD1 (5 bases). The CDR3 is 15 residues long. CDR1 and CDR2 (germline): MNHEY, SVGAGI. V was shortened by 4 bases and J by 8 bases, with 17 bases between the two germline ends. The CDR3 DNA sequence: TGTGCCAGCAGTTTTTTTCTTGACAAGGGGGAAAAACTGTTTTTT. It encodes CASSFFLDKGEKLFF.

In this sample, this clone turned up a few times. The V call is TRBV7-6, the J call TRBJ2-3; the D is unclear. Germline CDR1 SGHVS, CDR2 FNYEAQ. This CDR3 spans 13 amino acids. The V gene lost 3 bases and the J gene lost 4 bases, with 8 bases spanning the gap. The CDR3 DNA reads TGTGCCAGCAGCTTGGCCACCCCAGATACGCAGTATTTT. Its translation is CASSLATPDTQYF.

V gene TRBV15 combines with J gene TRBJ2-3; TRBD1 agrees at 7 bases. V lost 5 bases, J lost 5 bases, and 7 bases stayed unmatched. Germline loops: CDR1 LNHNV, CDR2 YYDKDF (reference sequence). This CDR3 is 14 amino acids long. The CDR3 protein is CATSFHRDRDTQYF. For the CDR3, the DNA is TGTGCCACCAGCTTCCACCGGGACAGAGATACGCAGTATTTT. Drawing the rest from reference TRBV15 and TRBJ2-3, the complete variable domain is DAMVIQNPRYQVTQFGKPVTLSCSQTLNHNVMYWYQQKSSQAPKLLFHYYDKDFNNEADTPDNFQSRRPNTSFCFLDIRSPGLGDTAMYLCATSFHRDRDTQYFGPGTRLTVL.

The rearrangement joins TRBV2 to TRBJ1-4; weak D call: TRBD1 (5 bases). Germline lookup yields CDR1 SNHLY and CDR2 FYNNEI. V gave up 7 bases and J gave up 7 bases, with 25 bases separating them. This CDR3 is 17 amino acids long. CDR3 DNA: TGTGCCAGCAAGTACGAGCGCAGGGAAGGTTGGGGTGAAAAACTGTTTTTT. It encodes CASKYERREGWGEKLFF.

This clone was counted once. The chain links TRBV7-9 to TRBJ2-3; weak D call: TRBD2 (7 bases). The CDR3 has 14 amino acids. Deletions cut 3 bases from V and 4 bases from J, with 11 bases between. CDR1 is SEHNR, CDR2 FQNEAQ, per germline (reference sequence). The CDR3 is CASSLGGLADTQYF. The CDR3 nucleotides read TGTGCCAGCAGCTTGGGGGGGCTGGCAGATACGCAGTATTTT.

The chain links TRBV6-1 to TRBJ2-3; the D gene is possibly TRBD1 (6 bases). Germline lookup yields CDR1 MNHNS and CDR2 SASEGT. Trimming cost V 0 bases and J 5 bases, with 15 bases left between them. This CDR3 is built from 16 residues. Written as DNA, the CDR3 is TGTGCCAGCAGTGAAGCTAGCTCCAAGACAGGAGATACGCAGTATTTT. Its translation is CASSEASSKTGDTQYF.

The chain combines TRBV7-8 with TRBJ1-1; 11 positions agree with TRBD1. The CDR3 has 16 residues. CDR1 is SGHVS, CDR2 FQNEAQ, per germline. The J segment lost 3 bases and the V segment lost 2 bases, leaving 5 bases of the junction unmatched. The CDR3, as DNA: TGTGCCAGCAGCTTACCGGGACAGGGGGTTGACACTGAAGCTTTCTTT. Translated: CASSLPGQGVDTEAFF.

This clone was seen only once. The junction departs from the called germline gene at one end, perhaps through a read error. The rearrangement links TRBV7-7 to TRBJ1-4; tentatively, D is TRBD1 (6 bases). This CDR3 has 16 residues. The germline V gene has CDR1 SSHAT and CDR2 FNYEAQ (reference sequence). The CDR3 coding sequence is TGTGCTAGCAGCCCAACCGAAACAGGGCCAACTGAAAAACTGTTTTTT. Encoded protein: CASSPTETGPTEKLFF.

In its sample, this clone was seen a few times. J is TRBJ1-1 and V is TRBV18; D remains unclear. This CDR3 region has 11 residues. Germline-derived CDR1 and CDR2 are KGHSH and LQKENI. V was cut by 6 bases and J by 1 base, with 3 bases left in between. CDR3 amino acids: CASSQNTEAFF. CDR3 coding DNA: TGTGCCAGCTCTCAGAACACTGAAGCTTTCTTT.

The J gene is TRBJ2-4, the V gene TRBV4-3; a weak D match, TRBD2 (6 bases). V was pared by 1 base and J by 6 bases, with 10 bases between. Germline V CDR1 and CDR2: LGHNA, YSLEER. The CDR3 spans 14 residues. CDR3 protein: CASSQAAGINIQYF. The CDR3 region has the DNA TGCGCCAGCAGCCAAGCGGCGGGGATAAACATTCAGTACTTC.

The chain has TRBV11-2 and TRBJ1-6; D is unclear. The CDR3 loop spans 15 amino acids. The V gene lost 5 bases and the J gene lost 9 bases, with 17 bases spanning the gap. Germline lookup yields CDR1 SGHAT and CDR2 FQNNGV. The CDR3 DNA sequence: TGTGCCAGCAGCCAACCATGGGAGACAAGTTCACCCCTCCACTTT. Its protein product is CASSQPWETSSPLHF.

The chain combines TRBV9 with TRBJ2-3; 10 nucleotides line up with TRBD2. The CDR3 loop spans 17 amino acids. V lost 4 bases and J lost 3; bases outside the gene matches: 11. Per germline, CDR1 SGDLS and CDR2 YYNGEE. The CDR3 spells CASSPLGIAGGTDTQYF. In DNA form, the CDR3 reads TGTGCCAGCAGCCCATTAGGGATAGCGGGAGGAACAGATACGCAGTATTTT.

This clone was seen just once. The V call is TRBV19, the J call TRBJ1-5; 8 positions agree with TRBD1. Germline CDR1 is LNHDA and CDR2 is SQIVND (reference sequence). The CDR3 consists of 16 residues. J gave up 3 bases and V 5 bases, and 9 bases lay outside the gene matches. CDR3 in DNA: TGTGCCAGTAGTCCACCTAGGGGACAGGACAATCAGCCCCAGCATTTT. Translating it yields CASSPPRGQDNQPQHF.

The genes are TRBV12-5 and TRBJ2-5, with 7 bases that match TRBD2. Germline V gives CDR1 LGHNT, CDR2 FRNRAP. CDR3 length: 14 amino acids. J lost 1 base, V lost 6 bases, and 5 bases had no gene match. The CDR3 DNA reads TGTGCTAGTGGGGACGGGACTATCCAAGAGACCCAGTACTTC. This codes for CASGDGTIQETQYF.

The CDR3 protein is CASSISGRNEKLFF. The CDR3 region has the DNA TGTGCCAGTAGTATTTCCGGCAGGAATGAAAAACTGTTTTTT. V gene TRBV19 combines with J gene TRBJ1-4; D unresolved. Germline V gene lookup returns CDR1 LNHDA and CDR2 SQIVND (reference sequence). Trimming left V 3 bases short and J 5 bases short, with 10 bases between. The CDR3 is 14 residues long.

The chain recombines TRBV4-1 with TRBJ2-7; TRBD2 matches at 8 bases. The CDR3 totals 14 residues. CDR1 and CDR2 from the germline V gene are MGHRA and YSYEKL. The V and J ends lost 4 bases and 4 bases, in that order; junction bases with no gene match: 6. CDR3 sequence: CASSPGLGGYEQYF. Here the CDR3 DNA reads TGCGCCAGCAGCCCGGGACTAGGGGGGTACGAGCAGTACTTC.

Of note for this clone: A junction boundary mismatches the germline segment, possibly from a read error. The chain has TRBV10-3 and TRBJ2-2; TRBD1 might be the D (5 bases). The CDR3 totals 13 residues. Germline V lookup: CDR1 ENHRY, CDR2 SYGVKD. CDR3 protein: CAIKKDNIGELFF. As DNA, the CDR3 is TGTGCCATCAAGAAGGACAACATCGGGGAGCTGTTTTTT.

This clone was counted only a few times. J is TRBJ1-1 and V is TRBV15; D is perhaps TRBD1 (5 bases). The CDR3 runs 14 residues. Trimming took off 0 bases at V and 3 bases at J, with 8 bases between the two ends. CDR1 LNHNV and CDR2 YYDKDF come from the germline V gene (reference sequence). CDR3 in amino acids: CATSRESGDTEAFF. The CDR3 region has the DNA TGTGCCACCAGCAGAGAATCGGGGGACACTGAAGCTTTCTTT. Full variable domain (outside the CDR3, taken from reference TRBV15 and TRBJ1-1): DAMVIQNPRYQVTQFGKPVTLSCSQTLNHNVMYWYQQKSSQAPKLLFHYYDKDFNNEADTPDNFQSRRPNTSFCFLDIRSPGLGDTAMYLCATSRESGDTEAFFGQGTRLTVV.

The chain recombines TRBV7-8 with TRBJ2-5, with a weak D call TRBD2 (6 bases). The DNA end is a closer match to TRBJ2-7, so the J assignment may be wrong. This CDR3 contains 16 residues. Germline CDR1 is SGHVS and CDR2 is FQNEAQ. The CDR3 protein is CASSLATGEGAYEQYF. CDR3 bases: TGTGCCAGCAGCTTAGCAACGGGAGAAGGGGCTTACGAGCAGTACTTC.

V and J are TRBV9 and TRBJ1-4; D not resolved. V shed 4 bases and J shed 1 base, with 14 bases lying between them. Germline assignment: CDR1 SGDLS and CDR2 YYNGEE. The CDR3 consists of 16 residues. The CDR3 is CASSRSSRLTNEKLFF. CDR3 DNA: TGTGCCAGCAGCCGTAGTAGTCGGTTAACTAATGAAAAACTGTTTTTT.

In the case of this clone: Distinct nucleotide sequences in the sample also encode this CDR3. The genes are TRBV9 and TRBJ2-7, with 14 bases aligning to TRBD2. The CDR3 sequence is 17 residues long. The ends lost 2 bases at V and 1 base at J; junction bases unmatched: 5. Germline-derived CDR1 and CDR2 are SGDLS and YYNGEE. The CDR3 loop reads CASSVGLAGGSSYEQYF. The CDR3 nucleotides read TGTGCCAGCAGCGTCGGACTAGCGGGAGGCTCTTCCTACGAGCAGTACTTC.

The rearrangement links TRBV19 to TRBJ2-1; a possible D gene is TRBD2 (5 bases). The CDR3 has 14 residues. The V and J ends lost 4 bases and 3 bases respectively, with 10 bases between them. Germline lookup yields CDR1 LNHDA and CDR2 SQIVND (reference sequence). The CDR3 DNA reads as TGTGCCAGTAGTAGGCGGGCCGACTACAATGAGCAGTTCTTC. This translates into CASSRRADYNEQFF.

The chain uses TRBV11-2 and TRBJ2-1; 9 bases fit TRBD1. Per the germline V gene, CDR1 is SGHAT and CDR2 is FQNNGV. Trimming at V came to 5 bases and at J to 4 bases, leaving 6 bases not matched to a gene. This CDR3 is 15 amino acids long. This CDR3 reads CASSPGTGLYNEQFF. The CDR3, as DNA: TGTGCCAGCAGCCCTGGGACAGGGCTTTACAATGAGCAGTTCTTC.

CDR3 sequence: CASSLGQGAMPQHF. In DNA form, the CDR3 reads TGTGCCAGCAGCTTAGGACAGGGTGCAATGCCCCAGCATTTT. J is TRBJ1-5 and V is TRBV7-9, with 7 nucleotides matching TRBD1. There are 14 residues in the CDR3. J was trimmed by 9 bases and V by 1 base; bases with no gene match: 6. Looked up from germline, CDR1 is SEHNR and CDR2 is FQNEAQ (reference sequence).

The chain carries TRBV5-6 and TRBJ1-1, with D possibly matching TRBD1 (5 bases). There are 15 residues in the CDR3. The V end lost 6 bases, the J end lost 1 base, and 16 bases lay between the germline ends. The germline V gene encodes CDR1 SGHDT and CDR2 YYEEEE. The DNA for the CDR3 is TGTGCCAGCACCAGGGCGGCGGGAAAGAACACTGAAGCTTTCTTT. It specifies CASTRAAGKNTEAFF.

V usage is TRBV6-6 and J usage is TRBJ1-2; perhaps TRBD1 as D (5 bases). V dropped 8 bases and J dropped 2 bases, with 9 bases sitting between them. Per the germline V gene, CDR1 is MNHNY and CDR2 is SVGAGI (reference sequence). CDR3 size: 12 residues. CDR3 region: CASRTGNYGYTF. The CDR3 DNA reads TGTGCCAGCCGTACAGGAAACTATGGCTACACCTTC.

This sequence joins TRBV7-2 and TRBJ1-5; a possible D gene is TRBD1 (6 bases). V was pared by 4 bases and J by 5 bases, with 12 bases between. Germline CDR1 and CDR2: SGHTA and FQGNSA. This CDR3 is built from 14 residues. This CDR3 is CASSSDSFDQPQHF. In nucleotides, the CDR3 is TGTGCCAGCAGCTCGGACAGTTTCGATCAGCCCCAGCATTTT.

V gene TRBV28 combines with J gene TRBJ1-4, with TRBD1 matching over 12 bases. The CDR3 length is 16 residues. Unmatched junction bases numbered 5, after V lost 2 bases and J lost 7 bases. The germline CDR1 and CDR2 sequences are MDHEN and SYDVKM. The CDR3 is CASSLLGTGGREKLFF. CDR3 nucleotide sequence: TGTGCCAGCAGTTTACTCGGGACAGGGGGCCGTGAAAAACTGTTTTTT.